This T cell receptor (beta chain) derives from a study of blood T cell repertoires in COVID-19. How the authors handled the data: Reference gene primer amplification in the assay estimated nucleated cell counts. This table comes from immunoSEQ multiplex PCR, and its TCRdb copy is limited to in-frame clones, with some not included. The V and J calls and clone size come from that table; D and trimming were worked out from the DNA. The data show about 250,000 clones, about nine tenths seen once. Seattle participants joined during active infection and were tracked over time. Germline values: CDR1 MDHEN, CDR2 SYDVKM. V lost 7 bases to trimming and J lost 4 bases; unmatched junction nucleotides: 11. CDR3 size: 17 residues.

The clonotype comes from a woman under 40 with COVID-19, enrolled during active disease. The sequenced sample was peripheral blood. The chain joins TRBV28 to TRBJ2-2, with 11 bases lining up with TRBD2. The CDR3 reads CASNFPGTSGSTGELFF. CDR3 nucleotide sequence: TGTGCCAGCAATTTCCCCGGGACTAGCGGAAGCACCGGGGAGCTGTTTTTT.